This TCR beta chain was sequenced during a study of T cells in Graves' hyperthyroidism and ophthalmopathy. Study-wide findings and caveats: The model identified upcoming ophthalmopathy a median roughly 6 months ahead of onset.

Exclusion of a patient resulted from uncontrolled infection, other autoimmune disease, pregnancy or lactation. Diagnosis rested on symptoms, serum thyroxine and TRAb, thyroid ultrasound, and orbital computed tomography. From around 11 ml of fresh peripheral blood, PBMCs were isolated. What was amplified from RNA transcripts were TCR beta CDR3 regions. An initial round of RT-PCR targeting the TCR CDR3 relied on the HTBI primer set. TCRdb independently ran MiXCR on the multiplex PCR reads; one entry per CDR3 protein. The sample lists fewer than 650,000 distinct CDR3 sequences, around 14% occurring once. A word on this clonotype: Its antigen is still unknown.

Germline trimming cut 0 bases from V and 2 bases from J; bases unmatched to any gene: 10. CDR1 and CDR2 (germline): LGHNA, YSLEER. There are 18 residues in the CDR3. This chain connects TRBV4-3 to TRBJ2-7; 10 bases line up with TRBD2. Specimen: blood. This clonotype was sampled from a woman aged 18-29 years with Graves' ophthalmopathy. As DNA, the CDR3 is TGCGCCAGCAGCCAAGATAGGGCTAGCGGGAGTGGAACCTACGAGCAGTACTTC. Protein sequence: CASSQDRASGSGTYEQYF.